Following are 17 T cell receptor beta chains from one sample sequenced in a study of blood T cell repertoires in COVID-19. Using immunoSEQ multiplex PCR, the repertoire was profiled, and TCRdb retains in-frame clones only, with some absent. The sample yields some 120,000 clones, about 83% seen once. Sequencing was done on a sample of peripheral blood. The receptors stem from a woman aged 50 to 60 with acute or convalescent COVID-19.

This sequence joins TRBV6-5 and TRBJ1-1; TRBD1 matches at 7 bases. Germline V gene sequence: CDR1 MNHEY, CDR2 SVGAGI. V was pared by 5 bases and J by 9 bases, with 12 bases of the junction left unmatched. The CDR3 is 14 residues long. The CDR3 is CASSRGTAEVKAFF. As DNA, the CDR3 is TGTGCCAGCAGTCGCGGGACAGCGGAGGTAAAAGCTTTCTTT.

J is TRBJ1-2 and V is TRBV7-3; D is perhaps TRBD1 (6 bases). CDR1 is SGHTA and CDR2 is FQGTGA in the germline V gene. The CDR3 sequence is 16 residues long. V lost 0 bases and J lost 6, with 17 bases in between. CDR3 residues: CASSLTYPAGAHGYTF. In DNA form, the CDR3 reads TGTGCCAGCAGCTTAACGTATCCCGCGGGGGCACATGGCTACACCTTC.

The chain employs TRBV7-6 and TRBJ1-2; 9 nucleotides align to TRBD1. The CDR3 extends over 18 amino acids. The V segment lost 5 bases and the J segment 4 bases; nucleotides outside the gene matches: 17. Germline loops: CDR1 SGHVS, CDR2 FNYEAQ. DNA for the CDR3: TGTGCCAGCAGCGAACCGGCGGGACAGGGCCCTAGGGGCTATGGCTACACCTTC. It specifies CASSEPAGQGPRGYGYTF.

The chain couples TRBV18 to TRBJ1-5; the D gene is possibly TRBD1 (5 bases). V lost 2 bases, J lost 2 bases, and 16 bases lay in between. The CDR3 is 17 amino acids. The germline CDR1 and CDR2 sequences are KGHSH and LQKENI. The CDR3 region is CASSPTTAPAGNQPQHF. The CDR3 region has the DNA TGTGCCAGCTCACCAACGACAGCCCCGGCGGGCAATCAGCCCCAGCATTTT.

The J gene is TRBJ1-4, the V gene TRBV5-4; the D gene is possibly TRBD1 (6 bases). The germline CDR1 and CDR2 sequences are SGHNT and YYREEE (reference sequence). The V end was cut by 4 bases, the J end by 2 bases, with 6 bases between. This CDR3 has 13 amino acids. CDR3 nucleotides: TGTGCCAGCAGCGGACAGACTAATGAAAAACTGTTTTTT. The encoded protein is CASSGQTNEKLFF.

The rearrangement joins TRBV30 to TRBJ1-1; 8 bases map to TRBD1. Per the germline V gene, CDR1 is GTSNPN and CDR2 is SVGIG (reference sequence). The CDR3 sequence is 13 residues long. Trimming took 4 bases from V and 3 from J; bases not matched to a gene: 4. The DNA of the CDR3 is TGTGCCTGGAAAGACAGGGGCTACACTGAAGCTTTCTTT. It translates to CAWKDRGYTEAFF.

The chain joins TRBV7-2 to TRBJ1-1, with a tentative D call TRBD1 (6 bases). The length of the CDR3 is 14 residues. Deletions cut 3 bases from V and 4 bases from J, with 12 bases between. Germline loops: CDR1 SGHTA, CDR2 FQGNSA. This chain's CDR3 is CASSFGGLGTEAFF. CDR3 nucleotide sequence: TGTGCCAGCAGCTTCGGGGGGCTGGGCACTGAAGCTTTCTTT.

The chain recombines TRBV9 with TRBJ1-3; no clear D gene. The CDR3 sequence is 14 residues long. Germline CDR1 SGDLS, CDR2 YYNGEE. V lost 0 bases and J 8 bases, leaving 12 bases between the germline ends. The CDR3 coding sequence is TGTGCCAGCAGCGTAGGGGGAGGGTTGGACACCATATATTTT. Its translation: CASSVGGGLDTIYF.

J is TRBJ1-6 and V is TRBV14, with D perhaps matching TRBD1 (5 bases). CDR1 SGHDN and CDR2 FVKESK come from the germline V gene. The CDR3 loop spans 14 amino acids. V was pared by 5 bases and J by 3 bases, with 8 bases between. The CDR3 nucleotides read TGTGCCAGCAGCGCAGGGAACTATAATTCACCCCTCCACTTT. As protein: CASSAGNYNSPLHF.

CDR3 nucleotides: TGCGCCAGCAGCCAAGCCACGACCGGCGGGGGCCAGGGCAATCAGCCCCAGCATTTT. This translates into CASSQATTGGGQGNQPQHF. The rearrangement links TRBV4-1 to TRBJ1-5; a weak D match, TRBD1 (6 bases). V was trimmed by 1 base and J by 2 bases, leaving 21 bases between them. The CDR3 runs to 19 residues. Germline V gives CDR1 MGHRA, CDR2 YSYEKL.

The CDR3 DNA reads as TGTGCCAGCAGTCCGGGAACTCGCGTTGGAAACACCATATATTTT. Amino acid sequence: CASSPGTRVGNTIYF. The chain recombines TRBV6-6 with TRBJ1-3; D uncertain. The CDR3 contains 15 residues. Germline values: CDR1 MNHNY, CDR2 SVGAGI (reference sequence). With 5 bases removed from V and 3 bases from J, the gap between germline ends came to 14 bases.

V gene TRBV3-1 (or the pseudogene TRBV3-2) combines with J gene TRBJ2-1; TRBD1 aligns across 7 bases. This CDR3 spans 14 amino acids. The germline CDR1 and CDR2 sequences are LGHDT and YNNKEL (reference sequence). The trim removed 7 bases at V and 4 bases at J, leaving 7 bases unmatched. The CDR3 DNA is TGTGCCAGCACCATAGGGGGCTTTTACAATGAGCAGTTCTTC. Encoded protein: CASTIGGFYNEQFF.

V is TRBV5-1 and J is TRBJ1-1; a weak D match, TRBD1 (5 bases). This CDR3 contains 13 residues. The germline V gene encodes CDR1 SGHRS and CDR2 YFSETQ. V lost 2 bases, J lost 3 bases, and 8 bases lay in between. CDR3 in DNA: TGCGCCAGCAGCTTCCAGGGCGACACTGAAGCTTTCTTT. Protein product: CASSFQGDTEAFF.

V gene TRBV5-1 combines with J gene TRBJ1-5; 7 bases line up with TRBD1. The trim removed 5 bases at V and 7 bases at J, leaving 6 bases unmatched. This CDR3 region has 13 residues. CDR1 is SGHRS, CDR2 YFSETQ, per germline. CDR3 sequence (DNA): TGCGCCAGCAGGCAGGGGGATAAACAGCCCCAGCATTTT. Translated: CASRQGDKQPQHF.

This clone has just one count. This sequence joins TRBV10-1 and TRBJ1-2; 9 bases align to TRBD1. The CDR3 has 15 residues. Germline CDR1 and CDR2: WNHNN and SYGVQD (reference sequence). V trimming: 3 bases; J trimming: 0 bases; junction bases outside the gene matches: 2. The CDR3, as DNA: TGCGCCAGCAGTGATGGGACAGGGCCTAACTATGGCTACACCTTC. It translates to CASSDGTGPNYGYTF.

The chain couples TRBV6-5 to TRBJ2-1, with TRBD2 identical over 12 bases. The CDR3 contains 15 residues. The junction had 8 bases not matched to a gene; V was cut back by 6 bases and J by 8 bases. Germline lookup yields CDR1 MNHEY and CDR2 SVGAGI. CDR3 sequence reads: CASSFGLAGWDEQFF. In nucleotides, the CDR3 is TGTGCCAGCAGCTTTGGACTAGCGGGGTGGGATGAGCAGTTCTTC.

The CDR3 loop is CAITSLQGGEQYF. The CDR3 nucleotides read TGTGCCATCACTTCATTACAGGGCGGTGAGCAGTACTTC. The V gene is TRBV10-3, the J gene TRBJ2-7; TRBD1 is a possible D gene (6 bases). The CDR3 runs 13 residues. Germline V gene sequence: CDR1 ENHRY, CDR2 SYGVKD. The V gene lost 7 bases and the J gene lost 7 bases, with 17 bases spanning the gap.